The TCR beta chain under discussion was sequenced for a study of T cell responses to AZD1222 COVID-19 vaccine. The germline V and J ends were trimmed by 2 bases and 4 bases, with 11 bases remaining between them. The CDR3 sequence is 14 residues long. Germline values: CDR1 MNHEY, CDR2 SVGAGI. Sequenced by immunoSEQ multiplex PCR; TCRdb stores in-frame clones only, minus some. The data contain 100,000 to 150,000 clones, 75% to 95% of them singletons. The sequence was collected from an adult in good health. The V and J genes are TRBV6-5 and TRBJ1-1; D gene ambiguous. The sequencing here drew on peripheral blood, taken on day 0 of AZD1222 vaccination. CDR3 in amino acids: CASSYGGGPTEAFF. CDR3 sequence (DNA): TGTGCCAGCAGTTACGGAGGCGGACCCACTGAAGCTTTCTTT.